The rows below give T cell receptor beta chains drawn from one sample of a study of shared clonotypes between healthy human individuals. Sequencing used immunoSEQ multiplex PCR; TCRdb keeps in-frame clones, though not all of them. The sample includes about 2.1 million clones, about 92% seen only once; the top ten take around 1.7%. Sequencing used naive CD8+ T cells from PBMCs. These receptors were collected from a man aged 18-30 years in good health. Some clones in this sample may be carry-over from other donors' samples. Both conserved end residues are part of each CDR3. D genes are given only for firm matches. The size of a clone is reported for some rows only, either as once, few or many, or as a class for expanded clones.

d_gene: .; j_gene: TRBJ2-5; abundance: .; v_gene: TRBV7-2; CDR3nt: TGTGCCAGCAGCCGGGGACTGGGGGGCCAAGAGACCCAGTACTTC; CDR3aa: CASSRGLGGQETQYF
d_gene: .; j_gene: TRBJ2-1; abundance: .; v_gene: TRBV27; CDR3nt: TGTGCCAGCAGTTTAGCGGTCGGGGTAAAGGAGCAGTTCTTC; CDR3aa: CASSLAVGVKEQFF
d_gene: .; j_gene: TRBJ2-7; abundance: .; v_gene: TRBV15; CDR3nt: TGTGCCACCAGCAGAGGCCGCGTAGAGCAGTACTTC; CDR3aa: CATSRGRVEQYF
d_gene: .; j_gene: TRBJ1-5; abundance: .; v_gene: TRBV21-1; CDR3nt: TGTGCCAGCAGCGCGGGCCGGGCCAAACCCCCCAATCAGCCCCAGCATTTT; CDR3aa: CASSAGRAKPPNQPQHF
d_gene: .; j_gene: TRBJ2-7; abundance: .; v_gene: TRBV7-8; CDR3nt: TGTGCCAGCAGCCCGACTAGCTACGAGCAGTACTTC; CDR3aa: CASSPTSYEQYF
d_gene: .; j_gene: TRBJ2-1; abundance: .; v_gene: TRBV6-5; CDR3nt: TGTGCCAGCAGTTACGCCTTCTTGAGTGAGCAGTTCTTC; CDR3aa: CASSYAFLSEQFF
d_gene: .; j_gene: TRBJ1-5; abundance: .; v_gene: TRBV14; CDR3nt: TGTGCCAGCAGCCAAAGTGAGCTTCAGCCCCAGCATTTT; CDR3aa: CASSQSELQPQHF
d_gene: TRBD1; j_gene: TRBJ2-7; abundance: .; v_gene: TRBV29-1; CDR3nt: TGCAGCGTTGGAATCCTTGGGACAGGGAGCCCCTACGAGCAGTACTTC; CDR3aa: CSVGILGTGSPYEQYF
d_gene: .; j_gene: TRBJ1-3; abundance: .; v_gene: TRBV7-9; CDR3nt: TGTGCCAGCAGCCTCTGGAGGGGACTGATAGACTCTGGAAACACCATATATTTT; CDR3aa: CASSLWRGLIDSGNTIYF
d_gene: .; j_gene: TRBJ2-7; abundance: .; v_gene: TRBV30; CDR3nt: TGTGCCGGACACGGGGGCGGTCAGTCCGAGCAGTACTTC; CDR3aa: CAGHGGGQSEQYF
d_gene: .; j_gene: TRBJ2-3; abundance: .; v_gene: TRBV9; CDR3nt: TGTGCCAGTAGGCGGTCCGACGGCGTGGATACGCAGTATTTT; CDR3aa: CASRRSDGVDTQYF
d_gene: .; j_gene: TRBJ2-3; abundance: .; v_gene: TRBV7-2; CDR3nt: TGTGCCAGCAGCCCTCGGACAGGGAGGGATGGCACAGATACGCAGTATTTT; CDR3aa: CASSPRTGRDGTDTQYF
d_gene: TRBD2; j_gene: TRBJ2-7; abundance: .; v_gene: TRBV7-9; CDR3nt: TGTGCCAGCAGTCCGGGACTAGCGGGAGAGTTATTTGGCTACGAGCAGTACTTC; CDR3aa: CASSPGLAGELFGYEQYF
d_gene: .; j_gene: TRBJ2-1; abundance: .; v_gene: TRBV7-9; CDR3nt: TGTGCCAGCAGTCGTAGGGCCATCGGGGATGAGCAGTTCTTC; CDR3aa: CASSRRAIGDEQFF
d_gene: .; j_gene: TRBJ2-7; abundance: .; v_gene: TRBV9; CDR3nt: TGTGCCAGCGGCCGGGACTTGACCCCCGAGCAGTACTTC; CDR3aa: CASGRDLTPEQYF
d_gene: .; j_gene: TRBJ1-4; abundance: .; v_gene: TRBV28; CDR3nt: TGTGCCAGCAGTTCATACGGGACACTAGAAAAACTGTTTTTT; CDR3aa: CASSSYGTLEKLFF
d_gene: .; j_gene: TRBJ1-2; abundance: .; v_gene: TRBV7-2; CDR3nt: TGTGCCAGCAGCTTAGTTTTGGACCCAACGGCTGGCTACACCTTC; CDR3aa: CASSLVLDPTAGYTF
d_gene: .; j_gene: TRBJ2-2; abundance: .; v_gene: TRBV2; CDR3nt: TGTGCCAGCAGTGGCATTGGGAACACCGGGGAGCTGTTTTTT; CDR3aa: CASSGIGNTGELFF
d_gene: TRBD1; j_gene: TRBJ1-6; abundance: .; v_gene: TRBV9; CDR3nt: TGTGCCAGCAGCGTAGCGGACAGGGCCGGTTCACCCCTCCACTTT; CDR3aa: CASSVADRAGSPLHF
d_gene: TRBD1; j_gene: TRBJ1-3; abundance: .; v_gene: TRBV9; CDR3nt: TGTGCCAACAAAAGACAGGGGCCTGGCTCTGGAAACACCATATATTTT; CDR3aa: CANKRQGPGSGNTIYF
d_gene: .; j_gene: TRBJ1-1; abundance: .; v_gene: TRBV7-9; CDR3nt: TGTGCCAGCACCCCCCCACGCGGGGTTGCGAACACTGAAGCTTTCTTT; CDR3aa: CASTPPRGVANTEAFF
d_gene: .; j_gene: TRBJ2-5; abundance: .; v_gene: TRBV25-1; CDR3nt: TGTGCCAGCAGTGAATATAGACAGGAAGAGACCCAGTACTTC; CDR3aa: CASSEYRQEETQYF
d_gene: .; j_gene: TRBJ2-5; abundance: .; v_gene: TRBV27; CDR3nt: TGTGCCAGCACCCGAGAGGGCCCCTGGGAGACCCAGTACTTC; CDR3aa: CASTREGPWETQYF
d_gene: .; j_gene: TRBJ2-7; abundance: once; v_gene: TRBV27; CDR3nt: TGTGCCAGCAGTTTAACCGCTGAACCTTACGAGCAGTACTTC; CDR3aa: CASSLTAEPYEQYF
d_gene: TRBD2; j_gene: TRBJ2-2; abundance: .; v_gene: TRBV7-9; CDR3nt: TGTGCCAGCAGCTCGTCGGGACTAGCGGGATGGGAGAACACCGGGGAGCTGTTTTTT; CDR3aa: CASSSSGLAGWENTGELFF
d_gene: .; j_gene: TRBJ2-3; abundance: .; v_gene: TRBV9; CDR3nt: TGTGCCAGCAGCGCCACCGTTTCTTCCTACACAGATACGCAGTATTTT; CDR3aa: CASSATVSSYTDTQYF
d_gene: .; j_gene: TRBJ2-7; abundance: .; v_gene: TRBV7-9; CDR3nt: TGTGCCAGCAGTCCATCCACCCTCGAGCAGTACTTC; CDR3aa: CASSPSTLEQYF
d_gene: TRBD2; j_gene: TRBJ2-2; abundance: .; v_gene: TRBV11-3; CDR3nt: TGTGCCAGCAGCTTAGATCGGTACCGGGAGGTCAACACCGGGGAGCTGTTTTTT; CDR3aa: CASSLDRYREVNTGELFF
d_gene: .; j_gene: TRBJ2-3; abundance: .; v_gene: TRBV14; CDR3nt: TGTGCCAGCAGCCAAGGATTCTATAGCACAGATACGCAGTATTTT; CDR3aa: CASSQGFYSTDTQYF
d_gene: .; j_gene: TRBJ2-6; abundance: .; v_gene: TRBV9; CDR3nt: TGTGCCAGCAGCGTAGGGGCAGGTGTGGTGTTCGGGGCCAACGTCCTGACTTTC; CDR3aa: CASSVGAGVVFGANVLTF
d_gene: TRBD1; j_gene: TRBJ2-5; abundance: .; v_gene: TRBV28; CDR3nt: TGTGCCAGCCGACAGGGAATGGCGGAGACCCAGTACTTC; CDR3aa: CASRQGMAETQYF
d_gene: TRBD2; j_gene: TRBJ2-7; abundance: .; v_gene: TRBV28; CDR3nt: TGTGCCACCAGACTAGCGGGAGCCTACGAGCAGTACTTC; CDR3aa: CATRLAGAYEQYF
d_gene: TRBD1; j_gene: TRBJ2-7; abundance: .; v_gene: TRBV30; CDR3nt: TGTGCCTGGAGAACAGGGGGGACCTACGAGCAGTACTTC; CDR3aa: CAWRTGGTYEQYF
d_gene: .; j_gene: TRBJ2-1; abundance: .; v_gene: TRBV28; CDR3nt: TGTGCCAGCAGTTTAACGGGACTTTACAATGAGCAGTTCTTC; CDR3aa: CASSLTGLYNEQFF
d_gene: .; j_gene: TRBJ2-1; abundance: .; v_gene: TRBV7-8; CDR3nt: TGTGCCAGCAGCTTAGTACTAGAGGTCAATGAGCAGTTCTTC; CDR3aa: CASSLVLEVNEQFF
d_gene: TRBD2; j_gene: TRBJ2-7; abundance: .; v_gene: TRBV4-3; CDR3nt: TGCGCCAGCAGCCAAGTTTTAGAACTAGCGGGAGGGCCTCACAGCTCCTACGAGCAGTACTTC; CDR3aa: CASSQVLELAGGPHSSYEQYF
d_gene: .; j_gene: TRBJ2-7; abundance: .; v_gene: TRBV7-9; CDR3nt: TGTGCCAGCAGCCGACAGGGAGGTGAGCAGTACTTC; CDR3aa: CASSRQGGEQYF
d_gene: TRBD1; j_gene: TRBJ2-7; abundance: .; v_gene: TRBV27; CDR3nt: TGTGCCAGCAGTTTAATTTTGGCAGGGGGCGTTTACGAGCAGTACTTC; CDR3aa: CASSLILAGGVYEQYF
d_gene: TRBD2; j_gene: TRBJ2-3; abundance: .; v_gene: TRBV9; CDR3nt: TGTGCCAGCAGCGTACCGTCTCGCGGGAGGCCGACAGATACGCAGTATTTT; CDR3aa: CASSVPSRGRPTDTQYF
d_gene: TRBD1; j_gene: TRBJ2-7; abundance: .; v_gene: TRBV10-3; CDR3nt: TGTGCCATCAGGTACGGGACAGGACTTTCCTACGAGCAGTACTTC; CDR3aa: CAIRYGTGLSYEQYF
d_gene: TRBD2; j_gene: TRBJ2-3; abundance: .; v_gene: TRBV10-3; CDR3nt: TGTGCCATCAACGGACTAGCGGGGGGAAGCACAGATACGCAGTATTTT; CDR3aa: CAINGLAGGSTDTQYF
d_gene: TRBD1; j_gene: TRBJ1-5; abundance: .; v_gene: TRBV30; CDR3nt: TGTGCCTGGAGCCCGGGACAGGGGCATCAGCCCCAGCATTTT; CDR3aa: CAWSPGQGHQPQHF
d_gene: .; j_gene: TRBJ2-1; abundance: .; v_gene: TRBV10-3; CDR3nt: TGTGCCATCAATGATGGGGGTTTCTCCTACAATGAGCAGTTCTTC; CDR3aa: CAINDGGFSYNEQFF
d_gene: .; j_gene: TRBJ2-7; abundance: .; v_gene: TRBV7-9; CDR3nt: TGTGCCAGCAGCTTAGGCGCTCGCTACGAGCAGTACTTC; CDR3aa: CASSLGARYEQYF
d_gene: .; j_gene: TRBJ2-7; abundance: .; v_gene: TRBV27; CDR3nt: TGTGCCAGCAGTTTACTCCGGCCAGGGAGAATAGAAGAGCAGTACTTC; CDR3aa: CASSLLRPGRIEEQYF
d_gene: .; j_gene: TRBJ1-1; abundance: once; v_gene: TRBV9; CDR3nt: TGTGCCAGCAGCCCCGAGGGTCTGAGTTCAGCTTTCTTT; CDR3aa: CASSPEGLSSAFF
d_gene: TRBD2; j_gene: TRBJ2-7; abundance: .; v_gene: TRBV4-1; CDR3nt: TGCGCCAGCAGCCAAAGCGGGAGCCTTATTGGCGAGCAGTACTTC; CDR3aa: CASSQSGSLIGEQYF
d_gene: .; j_gene: TRBJ2-7; abundance: once; v_gene: TRBV6-6; CDR3nt: TGTGCCAGCAGTTACTCGGGGACAATTTACGAGCAGTACTTC; CDR3aa: CASSYSGTIYEQYF
d_gene: TRBD2; j_gene: TRBJ2-7; abundance: .; v_gene: TRBV27; CDR3nt: TGTGCCACCGCGGGGGGAGGCCCCTACGAGCAGTACTTC; CDR3aa: CATAGGGPYEQYF
d_gene: .; j_gene: TRBJ2-7; abundance: .; v_gene: TRBV6-1; CDR3nt: TGTGCCAGCAGTGAACCCTCCCAGGCCAGACACTACGAGCAGTACTTC; CDR3aa: CASSEPSQARHYEQYF